Following are 21 T cell receptor beta chains from one sample sequenced in a study of long-term antiretroviral therapy in people with HIV (dated by TCRdb to between 2021 and 2023). The immunoSEQ hsTCRB v3.0 assay was used at survey level resolution to sequence the TRB variable region. The table comes from immuneACCESS by way of TCRdb, which keeps in-frame sequences with V and J called. Part of the clones is missing from these tables; in studies checked, under half for an unresolved V gene and the rest for unknown reasons. Within this sample are about 30,000 clones, with more than 80% of them counted one time only. The top ten hold around 8.2% of the sample. The sample here was unsorted PBMCs, taken 3 years after starting antiretroviral therapy. Receptor source: a man aged 35 to 55 with HIV.

The rearrangement joins TRBV5-1 to TRBJ1-1; D might be TRBD1 (6 bases). CDR1 SGHRS and CDR2 YFSETQ come from the germline V gene. CDR3 length equals 15 residues. The V gene lost 4 bases and the J gene lost 1 base, with 14 bases spanning the gap. The CDR3 bases are TGCGCCAGCAGCGCGGCGGGGGCGCGGAACACTGAAGCTTTCTTT. Its protein product is CASSAAGARNTEAFF.

This clone was picked up a small number of times. The chain joins TRBV7-3 to TRBJ2-3, with no clear D. V lost 2 bases and J 1 base, leaving 10 bases between the germline ends. CDR1 is SGHTA and CDR2 is FQGTGA in the germline V gene. This CDR3 comprises 15 residues. DNA of the CDR3: TGTGCCAGCAGCTTATATGGGGTCCGCACAGATACGCAGTATTTT. Its protein is CASSLYGVRTDTQYF.

The J gene is TRBJ2-1, the V gene TRBV10-3; 12 nucleotides match TRBD2. The germline V gene encodes CDR1 ENHRY and CDR2 SYGVKD. V gave up 2 bases and J gave up 0 bases; unmatched junction bases: 8. This CDR3 spans 19 amino acids. This CDR3 is CAISERSSGRGNSYNEQFF. The CDR3 DNA is TGTGCCATCAGTGAGAGGTCTAGCGGGAGGGGTAACTCCTACAATGAGCAGTTCTTC.

This clone was seen more than once but under ten times. This sequence joins TRBV15 and TRBJ2-5; 7 positions agree with TRBD2. V was pared by 4 bases and J by 5 bases, with 1 base of the junction left unmatched. Germline V gene data show CDR1 as LNHNV and CDR2 as YYDKDF (reference sequence). There are 12 residues in the CDR3. The CDR3 loop reads CATSKGGETQYF. The DNA of the CDR3 is TGTGCCACCAGCAAGGGAGGGGAGACCCAGTACTTC.

This chain links TRBV28 with TRBJ2-1; tentatively, D is TRBD1 (5 bases). This CDR3 comprises 13 residues. The germline V and J ends were trimmed by 6 bases and 12 bases, with 18 bases remaining between them. Germline V gene sequence: CDR1 MDHEN, CDR2 SYDVKM. CDR3 residues: CASSRGQGGRQFF. CDR3 nucleotide sequence: TGTGCCAGCAGCCGAGGACAAGGTGGTCGGCAGTTCTTC.

This clone was found a few times. The genes are TRBV7-2 and TRBJ1-2, with D possibly matching TRBD1 (6 bases). CDR1 and CDR2 from the germline V gene are SGHTA and FQGNSA. Trimming took 1 base from V and 7 from J, leaving 13 bases between them. This CDR3 has 14 residues. The CDR3 bases are TGTGCCAGCAGCTTAGATGGGGGGCTGCTTGGCTACACCTTC. Its protein product is CASSLDGGLLGYTF. The variable domain in full, with the rest retrieved from reference TRBV7-2 and TRBJ1-2, is GAGVSQSPSNKVTEKGKDVELRCDPISGHTALYWYRQSLGQGLEFLIYFQGNSAPDKSGLPSDRFSAERTGGSVSTLTIQRTQQEDSAVYLCASSLDGGLLGYTFGSGTRLTVV.

This chain joins TRBV7-2 and TRBJ2-5, with a tentative D call TRBD1 (6 bases). The ends were cut back, 5 bases at V and 8 bases at J, with 12 bases in the middle. The CDR3 consists of 12 residues. Per germline, CDR1 SGHTA and CDR2 FQGNSA. CDR3 DNA sequence: TGTGCCAGCAGCCCGCGAGGGGGAACCCAGTACTTC. This translates into CASSPRGGTQYF.

The chain recombines TRBV28 with TRBJ1-4; D is unclear. CDR3 length: 13 amino acids. In germline, CDR1 is MDHEN, CDR2 SYDVKM. Trimming stripped 5 bases from V and 5 bases from J, with 9 bases between. CDR3 loop: CASSAGVNEKLFF. The CDR3 nucleotides are TGTGCCAGCAGTGCCGGGGTGAATGAAAAACTGTTTTTT.

The CDR3 loop reads CASSQDTVGASYEQYF. CDR3 in DNA: TGCGCCAGCAGCCAAGACACAGTGGGAGCCTCATACGAGCAGTACTTC. The gene calls are TRBV4-1 and TRBJ2-7; perhaps TRBD2 as D (5 bases). Trimming removed 0 bases from V and 4 bases from J, with 16 bases in between. This CDR3 region has 16 residues. The germline gives CDR1 MGHRA, CDR2 YSYEKL.

The chain couples TRBV7-9 to TRBJ2-1; D is perhaps TRBD1 or TRBD2 (6 bases each). V shed 4 bases and J shed 0 bases, with 13 bases lying between them. Per the germline V gene, CDR1 is SEHNR and CDR2 is FQNEAQ (reference sequence). CDR3 length equals 16 residues. Here the CDR3 DNA reads TGTGCCAGCAGCTCGGGGGCAGCGGGCTCCTACAATGAGCAGTTCTTC. It codes for CASSSGAAGSYNEQFF.

The chain joins TRBV11-2 to TRBJ2-5, with TRBD1 matching 7 bases. The CDR3 has 15 residues. The germline gives CDR1 SGHAT, CDR2 FQNNGV. With 5 bases clipped from V and 1 base from J, the junction kept 7 bases outside the gene matches. CDR3 nucleotide sequence: TGTGCCAGCAGCCTACGACAGGGCTTCCAAGAGACCCAGTACTTC. Translation: CASSLRQGFQETQYF.

The chain carries TRBV5-1 and TRBJ2-5; the match to TRBD2 covers 10 bases. Germline V gene lookup returns CDR1 SGHRS and CDR2 YFSETQ. Trimming at V came to 4 bases and at J to 4 bases, leaving 4 bases not matched to a gene. This CDR3 comprises 14 residues. CDR3 region: CASSQSGGGETQYF. The CDR3 DNA follows: TGCGCCAGCAGCCAGAGCGGGGGGGGAGAGACCCAGTACTTC.

The chain combines TRBV5-4 with TRBJ1-1; D not resolved. This CDR3 region has 15 residues. Trimming cost V 0 bases and J 0 bases, with 9 bases left between them. Germline CDR1 and CDR2: SGHNT and YYREEE (reference sequence). The CDR3 region has the DNA TGTGCCAGCAGCTTGGATGGAGACCTGAACACTGAAGCTTTCTTT. This encodes CASSLDGDLNTEAFF.

V usage is TRBV2 and J usage is TRBJ1-1, with D maybe TRBD1 (5 bases). Trimming removed 6 bases at V and 4 bases at J, with 15 bases between. This CDR3 has 14 residues. Per germline, CDR1 SNHLY and CDR2 FYNNEI. In DNA, the CDR3 is TGTGCCAGCAGCCCCGGGGGATCGGGCACTGAAGCTTTCTTT. Translation gives CASSPGGSGTEAFF. Filled out from reference TRBV2 and TRBJ1-1, the complete variable domain reads EPEVTQTPSHQVTQMGQEVILRCVPISNHLYFYWYRQILGQKVEFLVSFYNNEISEKSEIFDDQFSVERPDGSNFTLKIRSTKLEDSAMYFCASSPGGSGTEAFFGQGTRLTVV.

The chain recombines TRBV18 with TRBJ2-5; D not resolved. The V end lost 4 bases, the J end lost 2 bases, and 5 bases lay between the germline ends. Germline assignment: CDR1 KGHSH and CDR2 LQKENI. This CDR3 has 12 residues. CDR3 nucleotides: TGTGCCAGCTCACACTTTCAAGAGACCCAGTACTTC. This sequence encodes CASSHFQETQYF. Filled out from reference TRBV18 and TRBJ2-5, the complete variable domain reads NAGVMQNPRHLVRRRGQEARLRCSPMKGHSHVYWYRQLPEEGLKFMVYLQKENIIDESGMPKERFSAEFPKEGPSILRIQQVVRGDSAAYFCASSHFQETQYFGPGTRLLVL.

The chain links TRBV7-9 to TRBJ2-3; D is unresolved. Trimming took off 1 base at V and 4 bases at J, with 3 bases between the two ends. The CDR3 loop spans 12 amino acids. Germline V CDR1 and CDR2: SEHNR, FQNEAQ (reference sequence). In nucleotides, the CDR3 is TGTGCCAGCAGCTTAGTCGCAGATACGCAGTATTTT. Encoded protein: CASSLVADTQYF.

This clone was found once. The sample has other DNA sequences that encode this CDR3 too. The chain links TRBV18 to TRBJ1-1, with 7 bases that match TRBD1. CDR1 KGHSH and CDR2 LQKENI come from the germline V gene. V lost 1 base to trimming and J lost 3 bases; unmatched junction nucleotides: 2. This CDR3 is built from 14 residues. CDR3 nucleotides: TGTGCCAGCTCACCACGGACAGGCGACACTGAAGCTTTCTTT. This translates into CASSPRTGDTEAFF.

This clone appeared a few times. The chain couples TRBV14 to TRBJ2-7; D possibly corresponds to TRBD1 (5 bases). Germline V CDR1 and CDR2: SGHDN, FVKESK. The CDR3 runs to 14 residues. V lost 4 bases and J lost 5, with 15 bases in between. CDR3 sequence: CASSPVQGGHEQYF. The CDR3 coding sequence is TGTGCCAGCAGCCCGGTCCAGGGCGGCCACGAGCAGTACTTC.

The chain couples TRBV20-1 to TRBJ2-5; no reliable D call. V was pared by 4 bases and J by 9 bases, with 12 bases between. The CDR3 sequence is 11 residues long. Germline CDR1 DFQATT, CDR2 SNEGSKA (reference sequence). The CDR3 sequence: CSATDGVAQYF. The CDR3 nucleotides read TGCAGTGCTACGGACGGCGTGGCCCAGTACTTC.

The V gene is TRBV9, the J gene TRBJ1-1; D is possibly TRBD1 (5 bases). Trimming shortened V by 0 bases and J by 10 bases, and 16 bases separated the two germline ends. The CDR3 is 14 amino acids. Per the germline V gene, CDR1 is SGDLS and CDR2 is YYNGEE. The CDR3 reads CASSVGVVGQGAFF. The DNA for the CDR3 is TGTGCCAGCAGCGTAGGTGTGGTTGGGCAGGGAGCTTTCTTT. Full variable domain (missing parts from reference TRBV9 and TRBJ1-1): DSGVTQTPKHLITATGQRVTLRCSPRSGDLSVYWYQQSLDQGLQFLIQYYNGEERAKGNILERFSAQQFPDLHSELNLSSLELGDSALYFCASSVGVVGQGAFFGQGTRLTVV.

The chain recombines TRBV7-9 with TRBJ2-7; D is possibly TRBD2 (7 bases). The CDR3 totals 17 residues. The V gene lost 8 bases and the J gene lost 2 bases, with 25 bases spanning the gap. Germline values: CDR1 SEHNR, CDR2 FQNEAQ (reference sequence). CDR3 in amino acids: CASAWGGGDHPTYEQYF. In DNA form, the CDR3 reads TGTGCCAGCGCTTGGGGAGGGGGGGACCACCCTACCTACGAGCAGTACTTC.